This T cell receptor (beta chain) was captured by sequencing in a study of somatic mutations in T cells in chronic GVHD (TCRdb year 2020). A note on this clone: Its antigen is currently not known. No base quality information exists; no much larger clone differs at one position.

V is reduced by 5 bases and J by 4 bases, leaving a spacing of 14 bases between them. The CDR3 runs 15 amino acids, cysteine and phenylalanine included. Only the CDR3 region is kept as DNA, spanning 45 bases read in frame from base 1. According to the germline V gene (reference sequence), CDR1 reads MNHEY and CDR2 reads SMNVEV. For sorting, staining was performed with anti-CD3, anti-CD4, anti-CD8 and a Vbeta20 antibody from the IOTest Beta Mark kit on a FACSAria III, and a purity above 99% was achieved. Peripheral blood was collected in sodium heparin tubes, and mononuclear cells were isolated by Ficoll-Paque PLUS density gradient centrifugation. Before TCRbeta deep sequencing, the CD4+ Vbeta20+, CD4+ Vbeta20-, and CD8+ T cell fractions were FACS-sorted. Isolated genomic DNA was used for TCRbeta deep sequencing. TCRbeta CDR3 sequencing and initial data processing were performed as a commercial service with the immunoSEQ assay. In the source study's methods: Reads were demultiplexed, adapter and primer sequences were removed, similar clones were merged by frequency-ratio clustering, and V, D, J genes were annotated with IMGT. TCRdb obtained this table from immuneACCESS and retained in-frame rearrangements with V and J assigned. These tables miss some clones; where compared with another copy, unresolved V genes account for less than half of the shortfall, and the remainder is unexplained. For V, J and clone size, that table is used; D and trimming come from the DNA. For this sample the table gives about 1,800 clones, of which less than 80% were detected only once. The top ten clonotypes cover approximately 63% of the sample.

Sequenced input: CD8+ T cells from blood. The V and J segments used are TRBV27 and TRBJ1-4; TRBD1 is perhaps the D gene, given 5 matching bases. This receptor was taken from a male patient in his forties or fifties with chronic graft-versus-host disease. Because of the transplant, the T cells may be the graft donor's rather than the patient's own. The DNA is TGTGCCAGCAGTCTTTACAGGTCTTTTAATGAAAAACTGTTTTTT. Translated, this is CASSLYRSFNEKLFF. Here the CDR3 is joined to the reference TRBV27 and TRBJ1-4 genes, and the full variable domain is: EAQVTQNPRYLITVTGKKLTVTCSQNMNHEYMSWYRQDPGLGLRQIYYSMNVEVTDKGDVPEGYKVSRKEKRNFPLILESPSPNQTSLYFCASSLYRSFNEKLFFGSGTQLSVL.